This T cell receptor beta chain was recorded in a study of T cell changes during pregnancy in multiple sclerosis. Here immunoSEQ multiplex PCR was the method, and the copy in TCRdb shows in-frame clones only, minus some. Among about 60,000 clones listed, almost 95% were seen once. The CDR3 has 14 amino acids. In germline, CDR1 is LNHDA, CDR2 SQIVND (reference sequence). The ends lost 0 bases at V and 8 bases at J; junction bases unmatched: 4. This specimen consisted of peripheral blood, obtained in the first trimester of pregnancy. The chain has TRBV19 and TRBJ1-2, with 9 bases matching TRBD1. This clonotype was obtained from a female donor with multiple sclerosis, enrolled in a pregnancy study. The CDR3 region has the DNA TGTGCCAGTAGTATAGAGGGGACAGGGAGCGGCTACACCTTC. This codes for CASSIEGTGSGYTF.